The sequence of this TCR beta chain was determined in a study of vaccination and CD4 T cells after COVID-19. Study overall: The cells were exposed to overlapping spike peptides originating from SARS-CoV-2, HCoV-NL63, HCoV-OC43 and HCoV-229E for stimulation.

V was clipped by 5 bases and J by 0 bases; unmatched bases: 0. CDR3 size: 13 residues. The germline gives CDR1 SGHAT, CDR2 FQNNGV. Treatment noted: approximately 10-day PBMC culture with coronavirus spike peptide pools or control peptides (ViraFEST assay). In regard to this clonotype: Antigen unknown.

Scientists ran DNA taken from cultured CD4+ T cells through the Oncomine TCR Beta short-read assay for sequencing. TCRdb re-called the PCR reads through MiXCR, storing one row per CDR3 protein. Of around 10,000 distinct CDR3 sequences in the sample, about 42% were seen once. The sample was CD4+ T cells from blood, cultured in vitro. The genes are TRBV11-2 and TRBJ2-7; 8 nucleotides match TRBD2. The clonotype comes from a human donor who had recovered from COVID-19. CDR3 sequence (DNA): TGTGCCAGCAGCGGACTAGCCTCCTACGAGCAGTACTTC. It translates to CASSGLASYEQYF.